This is a list of T cell receptor beta chains from one sample in a study of metastatic and nonmetastatic thyroid tumors. TCRdb re-analyzed the PCR reads through MiXCR. This table has approximately 44,000 clones, more than 20% appearing once. What was sequenced was tumor tissue. These receptor sequences come from a female donor with papillary thyroid cancer or a benign thyroid nodule (not recorded which). Some clones in this sample may be carry-over from other donors' samples. Each CDR3 is given with its conserved first and last residue. A D gene is named only where the DNA matches it firmly. A row's size may be missing; if present it is once, few, many or a size class.

>TRBD1|TRBJ1-2|TRBV24-1|-
CATSRQGYGYTF
TGTGCCACCAGTAGACAGGGCTATGGCTACACCTTC
>TRBD2|TRBJ2-3|TRBV6-1|-
CASRGGGAIDTQYF
TGTGCCAGCAGAGGCGGGGGGGCTATAGATACGCAGTATTTT
>TRBD1|TRBJ2-1|TRBV27|few
CARRGQSSYNEQFF
TGTGCTAGAAGGGGACAGAGCTCCTACAATGAGCAGTTCTTC
>-|TRBJ2-2|TRBV5-1|-
CASSASGPNTVELFF
TGCGCCAGCAGCGCGAGCGGGCCGAACACTGTGGAGCTGTTTTTT
>TRBD2|TRBJ2-3|TRBV30|many
CAWSRTSGATDTQYF
TGTGCCTGGAGTCGGACTAGCGGGGCAACAGATACGCAGTATTTT
>TRBD1|TRBJ1-1|TRBV19|many
CASRPTTGGARDEAFF
TGTGCCAGTAGACCAACGACAGGGGGCGCGAGGGATGAAGCTTTCTTT
>TRBD2|TRBJ2-1|TRBV10-2|few
CASSDGTSGRADEQFF
TGCGCCAGCAGTGATGGGACTAGCGGGAGGGCCGATGAGCAGTTCTTC
>-|TRBJ1-3|TRBV19|-
CASSMISGGRGNTIYF
TGTGCCAGTAGTATGATTTCGGGGGGCCGTGGAAACACCATATATTTT
>-|TRBJ1-2|TRBV12-3/TRBV12-4|-
CASSLLGGAGNGYTF
TGTGCCAGCAGTTTATTAGGGGGGGCAGGGAACGGCTACACCTTC
>-|TRBJ2-1|TRBV7-3|-
CASSNFRGNNEQFF
TGTGCCAGCAGCAATTTCCGCGGGAACAATGAGCAGTTCTTC
>-|TRBJ2-7|TRBV12-3/TRBV12-4|-
CASIFFAGCSYEQYF
TGTGCCAGCATCTTTTTTGCCGGCTGCTCCTACGAGCAGTACTTC
>-|TRBJ2-5|TRBV19|-
CASSIQTQYF
TGTGCCAGTAGTATACAGACCCAGTACTTC
>-|TRBJ2-7|TRBV5-1|-
CASSLVEGHYEQYF
TGCGCCAGCAGCTTGGTTGAAGGGCACTACGAGCAGTACTTC
>TRBD1|TRBJ1-1|TRBV7-2|many
CASSSLWTGGTEAFF
TGTGCCAGCAGCTCTCTATGGACAGGGGGCACTGAAGCTTTCTTT
>-|TRBJ1-5|TRBV12-3/TRBV12-4|-
CASSFPGVNQPQHF
TGTGCCAGCAGTTTCCCAGGGGTTAATCAGCCCCAGCATTTT
>-|TRBJ1-2|TRBV20-1|-
CSASRNEPSDGYTF
TGCAGTGCTAGCCGCAACGAGCCCAGCGATGGCTACACCTTC
>-|TRBJ1-1|TRBV12-3/TRBV12-4|few
CASTPGTEAFF
TGTGCCAGCACCCCCGGGACAGAAGCTTTCTTT
>-|TRBJ1-5|TRBV20-1|-
CSVGRSYINQPQHF
TGCAGTGTGGGCCGCTCCTATATCAATCAGCCCCAGCATTTT
>-|TRBJ2-1|TRBV7-3|-
CASSLQANSYNEQFF
TGTGCCAGCAGCTTACAGGCGAACTCCTACAATGAGCAGTTCTTC
>TRBD2|TRBJ2-7|TRBV7-6|medium-sized
CASSPTSGGSLSYEQYF
TGTGCCAGCAGCCCGACTAGCGGGGGTTCGCTCTCCTACGAGCAGTACTTC
>-|TRBJ2-1|TRBV15|many
CATGEHYNEQFF
TGTGCCACCGGGGAACACTACAATGAGCAGTTCTTC
>TRBD1|TRBJ2-7|TRBV5-1|many
CASSLDPGQGYEQYF
TGCGCCAGCAGCTTGGACCCGGGACAGGGCTACGAGCAGTACTTC
>-|TRBJ1-3|TRBV6-2/TRBV6-3|-
CASSYGDGVSGNTIYF
TGTGCCAGCAGTTACGGCGACGGAGTCTCTGGAAACACCATATATTTT